These T cell receptor beta chains were read from a single sample in a study of blood T cell repertoires in COVID-19. The method was immunoSEQ multiplex PCR; TCRdb's version includes in-frame clones alone and lacks a portion of them. The table shows a few hundred thousand clones, with around 92% occurring only once. Sequences were obtained from peripheral blood. The receptors originated from a man aged 40-55 years with acute or convalescent COVID-19. CDR3s leave out the opening cysteine and the closing phenylalanine or tryptophan. A D gene is named only where the DNA matches it firmly. Clone size is given for some rows only: seen once, a few or many times, or a class if the clone is expanded.

V gene: TRBV4-2
clone size: NA
D gene: TRBD2
CDR3 protein: ASSGRGGGADEQY

V gene: TRBV5-1
clone size: NA
D gene: NA
CDR3 protein: ASSLDLGQGANVLT

V gene: TRBV27
clone size: once
D gene: NA
CDR3 protein: ASSGRTRHNEQF

V gene: TRBV19
clone size: NA
D gene: NA
CDR3 protein: ASSIAPSYEQY

V gene: TRBV21-1
clone size: NA
D gene: NA
CDR3 protein: ASSNDRGDSPLH

V gene: TRBV14
clone size: once
D gene: NA
CDR3 protein: ASSQAGSNIQY

V gene: TRBV2
clone size: NA
D gene: NA
CDR3 protein: ASLGEPLFEQY

V gene: TRBV27
clone size: NA
D gene: NA
CDR3 protein: ASSLSRGTEAF

V gene: TRBV19
clone size: NA
D gene: NA
CDR3 protein: ASRLQLADTQY

V gene: TRBV12-3/TRBV12-4
clone size: NA
D gene: NA
CDR3 protein: ASSFDGGNTIY

V gene: TRBV7-3
clone size: NA
D gene: TRBD2
CDR3 protein: ASSPPPSGNMNEQF

V gene: TRBV5-1
clone size: NA
D gene: NA
CDR3 protein: ASTGPPASEAF

V gene: TRBV11-2
clone size: NA
D gene: NA
CDR3 protein: ASGLDIQY

V gene: TRBV3-1/TRBV3-2
clone size: NA
D gene: NA
CDR3 protein: ASSQDVASYEQY

V gene: TRBV28
clone size: NA
D gene: TRBD1
CDR3 protein: ASSPPTGGLPEAF

V gene: TRBV5-1
clone size: NA
D gene: NA
CDR3 protein: ASSFRPGGGGDEQF

V gene: TRBV2
clone size: once
D gene: TRBD2
CDR3 protein: ASSVTRLATNTGELF

V gene: TRBV7-9
clone size: NA
D gene: NA
CDR3 protein: ASSLGDSLYNEQF

V gene: TRBV5-4
clone size: NA
D gene: NA
CDR3 protein: ASSLAQSRPTDTQY

V gene: TRBV7-3
clone size: NA
D gene: NA
CDR3 protein: ASSLSGLDTEAF

V gene: TRBV7-2
clone size: NA
D gene: TRBD1
CDR3 protein: ASSLLPGTGGNTIY

V gene: TRBV19
clone size: NA
D gene: TRBD1
CDR3 protein: ASRLRDRDEQY

V gene: TRBV5-1
clone size: NA
D gene: TRBD1
CDR3 protein: ASSPAGQGNYEQY

V gene: TRBV30
clone size: NA
D gene: NA
CDR3 protein: AYQQGLNTEAF

V gene: TRBV7-2
clone size: NA
D gene: TRBD1
CDR3 protein: ASSLVWDRANYGYT

V gene: TRBV11-3
clone size: NA
D gene: NA
CDR3 protein: ASSPREGGGNIQY

V gene: TRBV27
clone size: NA
D gene: TRBD1
CDR3 protein: ASTEDREASPLH

V gene: TRBV6-1
clone size: NA
D gene: NA
CDR3 protein: ASSDVREYYSNQPQH

V gene: TRBV4-1
clone size: NA
D gene: NA
CDR3 protein: ASSQAGEGETQY

V gene: TRBV5-1
clone size: NA
D gene: NA
CDR3 protein: ASSLAGPQGGELF

V gene: TRBV27
clone size: NA
D gene: NA
CDR3 protein: ASSRGYGTGELF

V gene: TRBV5-4
clone size: once
D gene: NA
CDR3 protein: ASSLGSGSNTEAF

V gene: TRBV6-6
clone size: NA
D gene: NA
CDR3 protein: ASSSAGPQH

V gene: TRBV29-1
clone size: NA
D gene: NA
CDR3 protein: SVVKTENTEAF

V gene: TRBV9
clone size: NA
D gene: TRBD2
CDR3 protein: AGSVTAGSTDTQY

V gene: TRBV4-2
clone size: NA
D gene: TRBD2
CDR3 protein: ASSQRLAGEGNEQF

V gene: TRBV24-1
clone size: NA
D gene: NA
CDR3 protein: ATSGGRDQPQH

V gene: TRBV18
clone size: NA
D gene: TRBD1
CDR3 protein: ASSLRQGAEGGYT

V gene: TRBV6-5
clone size: few
D gene: TRBD1
CDR3 protein: ATLDSTGILGYT